A single sample gave rise to the 4 T cell receptor beta chains below, sequenced in a study of cytomegalovirus exposure and HLA in healthy donors. Some clones are missing from TCRdb's copy, which holds only in-frame ones; the method was immunoSEQ multiplex PCR. The repertoire has about 78,000 clones, about 95% of them found once; the top ten carry about 1.5%. Sequenced input: PBMCs. The receptors were gathered from a man aged 18 to 35 in good health and CMV-seropositive.

This chain links TRBV5-4 with TRBJ2-1; no reliable D call. Trimming removed 0 bases from V and 6 bases from J, with 10 bases in between. Germline CDR1 is SGHNT and CDR2 is YYREEE (reference sequence). This CDR3 is 14 amino acids long. The DNA of the CDR3 is TGTGCCAGCAGCTTGGGGCAGGTTGGCAATGAGCAGTTCTTC. Translating gives CASSLGQVGNEQFF.

The chain combines TRBV6-1 with TRBJ2-5, with a possible D match to TRBD2 (5 bases). The ends were cut back, 3 bases at V and 4 bases at J, with 12 bases in the middle. The length of the CDR3 is 14 residues. Germline CDR1 reads MNHNS; CDR2 reads SASEGT. The CDR3 loop is CASSDGGSVETQYF. In nucleotides, the CDR3 is TGTGCCAGCAGTGATGGTGGGAGCGTAGAGACCCAGTACTTC.

The chain is built from TRBV30 and TRBJ1-1, with D possibly being TRBD1 (6 bases). Trimming removed 2 bases at V and 0 bases at J, with 10 bases between. CDR3 length equals 14 residues. CDR1 and CDR2 (germline): GTSNPN, SVGIG (reference sequence). The CDR3 region is CAWSLRQVNTEAFF. CDR3 DNA sequence: TGTGCCTGGAGTCTTCGACAGGTGAACACTGAAGCTTTCTTT.

The chain combines TRBV9 with TRBJ2-3, with TRBD1 matching 7 bases. The CDR3 length is 16 residues. Germline CDR1 is SGDLS and CDR2 is YYNGEE. The ends lost 2 bases at V and 0 bases at J; junction bases unmatched: 6. Here the CDR3 DNA reads TGTGCCAGCAGCGTGGAGAGGGGGCCTAGCACAGATACGCAGTATTTT. Protein sequence: CASSVERGPSTDTQYF.